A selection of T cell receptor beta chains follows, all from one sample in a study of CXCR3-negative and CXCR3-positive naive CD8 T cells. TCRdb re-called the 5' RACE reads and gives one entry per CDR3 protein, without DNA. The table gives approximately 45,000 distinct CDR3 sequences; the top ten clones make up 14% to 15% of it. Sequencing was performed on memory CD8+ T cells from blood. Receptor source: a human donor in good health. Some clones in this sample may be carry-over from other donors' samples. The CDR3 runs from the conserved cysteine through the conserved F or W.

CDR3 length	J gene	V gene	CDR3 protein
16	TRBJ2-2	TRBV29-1	CSVKGTGITNTGELFF
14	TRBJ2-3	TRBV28	CASSLVGTENTQYF
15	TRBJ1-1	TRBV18	CASSPGLGANTEAFF
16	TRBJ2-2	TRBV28	CASRSTGTGGAGELFF
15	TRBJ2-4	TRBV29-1	CSVLGTGSRKNIQYF
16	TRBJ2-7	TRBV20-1	CSARDPSGGDFYEQYF
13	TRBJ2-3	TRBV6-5	CASSYGYRDTQYF
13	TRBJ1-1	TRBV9	CASSSPWGTEAFF
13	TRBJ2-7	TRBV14	CASSQGVPYEQYF
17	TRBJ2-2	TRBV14	CASSHRGAGTNAGELFF
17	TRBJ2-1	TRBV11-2	CASSPPGPREVDNEQFF
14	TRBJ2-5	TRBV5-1	CASSIVGSQETQYF
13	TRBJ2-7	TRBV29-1	CSARGDPSYEQYF
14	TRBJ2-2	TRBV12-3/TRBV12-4	CASSFERYTGELFF
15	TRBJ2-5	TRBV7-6	CASSLSGGVSETQYF
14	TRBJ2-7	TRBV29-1	CSVELVGDTYEQYF
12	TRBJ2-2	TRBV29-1	CSVTQNTGELFF
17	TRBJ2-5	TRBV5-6	CASSPRFGLAGSETQYF
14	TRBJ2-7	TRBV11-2	CASSLGQSSYEQYF
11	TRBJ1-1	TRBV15	CATRGHRDAFF
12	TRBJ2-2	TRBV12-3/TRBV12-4	CASSGTTGELFF
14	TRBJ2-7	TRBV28	CASSLYGGDLEQYF
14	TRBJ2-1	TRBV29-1	CSSGLAEGYNEQFF
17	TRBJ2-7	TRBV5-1	CASSPGTSGAGSYEQYF
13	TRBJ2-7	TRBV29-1	CSVEGTSPYEQYF
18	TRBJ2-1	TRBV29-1	CSVGGKIDRGRTYNEQFF
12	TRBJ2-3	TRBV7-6	CASSPNQDTQYF
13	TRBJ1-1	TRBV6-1	CASSTGTLAEAFF
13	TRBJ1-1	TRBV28	CASRLGQPTEAFF
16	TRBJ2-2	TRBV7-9	CASSPTGGWNTGELFF
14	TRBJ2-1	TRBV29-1	CSVEWRERVDEQFF
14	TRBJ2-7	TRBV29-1	CSFSDRFSSYEQYF
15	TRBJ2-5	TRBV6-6	CASSYLTGGSETQYF
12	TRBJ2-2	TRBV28	CASSLYSGELFF
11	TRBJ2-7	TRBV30	CAWASSYEQYF
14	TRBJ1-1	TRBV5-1	CASSLVREGTEAFF
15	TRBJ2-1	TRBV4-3	CASSQAGDSYNEQFF
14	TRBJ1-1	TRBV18	CASSPPGINTEAFF
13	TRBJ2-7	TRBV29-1	CSVFSGGGYEQYF
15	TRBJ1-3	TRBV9	CASSVARDSGNTIYF
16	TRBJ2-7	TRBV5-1	CASTEGTSGGVYEQYF
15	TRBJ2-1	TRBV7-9	CASSFPQRVYNEQFF
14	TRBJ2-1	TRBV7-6	CASSTGVKTNEQFF
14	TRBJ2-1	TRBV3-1	CASRAEGDYNEQFF
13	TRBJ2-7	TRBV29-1	CSVVGESSYEQYF
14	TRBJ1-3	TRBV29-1	CSVERKISGNTIYF
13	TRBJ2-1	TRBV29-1	CSVGGLAGWEQFF